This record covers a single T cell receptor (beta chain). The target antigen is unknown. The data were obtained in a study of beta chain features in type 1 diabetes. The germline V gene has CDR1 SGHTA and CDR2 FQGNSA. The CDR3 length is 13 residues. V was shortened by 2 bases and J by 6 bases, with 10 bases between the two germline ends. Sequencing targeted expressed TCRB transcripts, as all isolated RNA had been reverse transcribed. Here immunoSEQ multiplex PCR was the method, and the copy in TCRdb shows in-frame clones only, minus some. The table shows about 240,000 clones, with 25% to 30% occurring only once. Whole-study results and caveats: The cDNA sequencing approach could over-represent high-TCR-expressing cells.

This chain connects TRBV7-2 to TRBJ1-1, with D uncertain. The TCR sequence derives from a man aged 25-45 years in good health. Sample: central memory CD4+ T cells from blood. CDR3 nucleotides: TGTGCCAGCAGCTTACGGCCTTCTGCTGAAGCTTTCTTT. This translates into CASSLRPSAEAFF.